This T cell receptor (beta chain) was documented in a study of response to subunit inactivated influenza vaccine. General study results and limits: Few new T cells, the authors suggested, are recruited by each seasonal influenza vaccination.

The CDR3 runs 17 residues. After removal of 1 base from V and 5 bases from J, the junction contained 11 bases not matched to a gene. Germline V gives CDR1 MGHDK, CDR2 SYGVNS. TCRdb re-derived calls from the RT-PCR reads in MiXCR, one entry per CDR3 protein. The sample includes under 750,000 distinct CDR3 sequences, roughly 12% of them seen just once. With respect to this clonotype: No antigen is known for it.

This TCR came from a man aged 50-60 years who received an inactivated influenza vaccine. The sequencing used PBMCs from blood, collected on the day of vaccination. The rearrangement links TRBV25-1 to TRBJ2-3; 8 nucleotides agree with TRBD2. The CDR3, as DNA: TGTGCCAGCAGTGAATTTGGAGCGGGAGCCGGGAAAGATACGCAGTATTTT. Amino acid sequence: CASSEFGAGAGKDTQYF.